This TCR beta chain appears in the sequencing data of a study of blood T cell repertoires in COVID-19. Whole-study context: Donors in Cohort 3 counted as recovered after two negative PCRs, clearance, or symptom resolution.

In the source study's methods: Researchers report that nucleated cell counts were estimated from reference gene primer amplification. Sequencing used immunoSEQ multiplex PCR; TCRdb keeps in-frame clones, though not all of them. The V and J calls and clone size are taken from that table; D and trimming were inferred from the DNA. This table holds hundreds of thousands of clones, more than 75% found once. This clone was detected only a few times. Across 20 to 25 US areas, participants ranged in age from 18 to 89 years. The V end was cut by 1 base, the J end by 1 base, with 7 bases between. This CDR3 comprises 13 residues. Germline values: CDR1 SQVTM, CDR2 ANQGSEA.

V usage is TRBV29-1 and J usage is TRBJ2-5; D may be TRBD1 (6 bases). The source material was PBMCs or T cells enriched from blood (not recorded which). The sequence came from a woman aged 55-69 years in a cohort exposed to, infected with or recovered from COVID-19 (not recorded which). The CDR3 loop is CSVEADSQETQYF. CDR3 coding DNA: TGCAGCGTTGAAGCGGACAGCCAAGAGACCCAGTACTTC. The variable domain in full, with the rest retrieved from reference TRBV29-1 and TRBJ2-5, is SAVISQKPSRDICQRGTSLTIQCQVDSQVTMMFWYRQQPGQSLTLIATANQGSEATYESGFVIDKFPISRPNLTFSTLTVSNMSPEDSSIYLCSVEADSQETQYFGPGTRLLVL.